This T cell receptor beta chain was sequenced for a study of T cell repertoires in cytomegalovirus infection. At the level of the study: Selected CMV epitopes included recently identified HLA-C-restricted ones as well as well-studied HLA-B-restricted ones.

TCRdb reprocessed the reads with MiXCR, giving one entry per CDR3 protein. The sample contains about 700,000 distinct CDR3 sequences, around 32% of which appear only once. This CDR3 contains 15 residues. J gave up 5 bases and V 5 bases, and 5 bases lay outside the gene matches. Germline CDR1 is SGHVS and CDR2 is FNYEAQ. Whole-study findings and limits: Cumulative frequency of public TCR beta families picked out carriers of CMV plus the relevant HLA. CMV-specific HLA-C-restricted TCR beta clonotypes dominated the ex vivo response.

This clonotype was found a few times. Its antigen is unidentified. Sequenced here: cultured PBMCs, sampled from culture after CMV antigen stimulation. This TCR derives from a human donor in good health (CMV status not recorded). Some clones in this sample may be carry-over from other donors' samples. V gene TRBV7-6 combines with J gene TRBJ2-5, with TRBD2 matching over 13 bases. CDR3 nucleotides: TGTGCCAGCAGCGAGGGACTAGCGGGACTGGAGACCCAGTACTTC. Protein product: CASSEGLAGLETQYF.